This passage covers 23 T cell receptor beta chains from one sample sequenced in a study of CXCR3-negative and CXCR3-positive naive CD8 T cells. Researchers prepared the TRB cDNA libraries using 5' RACE with UMI labels. TCRdb reworked the 5' RACE reads into one entry per CDR3 protein, no DNA. The record lists 8,000 to 9,500 distinct CDR3 sequences, of which the ten most abundant hold roughly 2%. The sequenced sample consisted of naive CXCR3- CD8+ T cells from blood. As to subset: CD45RO-CCR7+CD27+CD95- naive CD8+ T cells lacking CXCR3 (TNR3-). The receptors stem from a human donor in good health. Some clones in this sample may be carry-over from other donors' samples.

The genes are TRBV13 and TRBJ2-1. Germline assignment: CDR1 PRHDT and CDR2 FYEKMQ (reference sequence). The CDR3 totals 16 residues. CDR3 sequence: CASSSAAGSSYNEQFF.

The genes are TRBV12-3 or TRBV12-4 and TRBJ2-1; the D gene TCRdb calls, TRBD1, cannot be checked with no DNA. The CDR3 length is 16 residues. Here the CDR3 reads CASSLLSPRGGNEQFF.

This clonotype is called medium-sized based on its frequency. The chain links TRBV25-1 to TRBJ2-1; checking the TCRdb D call of TRBD1 is not possible without DNA. The CDR3 loop spans 16 amino acids. The germline V gene encodes CDR1 MGHDK and CDR2 SYGVNS. The CDR3 spells CASSEYLGQASYEQFF. Complete variable domain (other parts from reference TRBV25-1 and TRBJ2-1): EADIYQTPRYLVIGTGKKITLECSQTMGHDKMYWYQQDPGMELHLIHYSYGVNSTEKGDLSSESTVSRIRTEHFPLTLESARPSHTSQYLCASSEYLGQASYEQFFGPGTRLTVL.

This clonotype is labeled medium-sized (0.01 to 0.1%) based on frequency. J is TRBJ1-1 and V is TRBV27. The CDR3 runs 13 residues. CDR1 and CDR2 from the germline V gene are MNHEY and SMNVEV (reference sequence). CDR3 sequence: CASSLNRNTEAFF.

The chain carries TRBV4-1 and TRBJ2-4; TCRdb designates TRBD2, a call that cannot be tested without DNA. The germline gives CDR1 MGHRA, CDR2 YSYEKL. CDR3 size: 17 residues. The CDR3 protein is CASSPEEVGEGKNIQYF.

This clonotype ranks as medium-sized in terms of frequency. This chain uses TRBV6-5 with TRBJ1-5; TCRdb's assignment of TRBD1 cannot be checked, as there is no DNA. CDR3 length: 13 amino acids. Per the germline V gene, CDR1 is MNHEY and CDR2 is SVGAGI. The CDR3 spells CASRRGYNQPQHF.

This clonotype is classed as medium-sized by frequency. This CDR3 reads CAPAPSGTEAFF. V usage is TRBV2 and J usage is TRBJ1-1; as DNA is missing, the TRBD1 call by TCRdb cannot be tested. The CDR3 is 12 residues long. Germline V gene data show CDR1 as SNHLY and CDR2 as FYNNEI. Complete variable domain (other parts from reference TRBV2 and TRBJ1-1): EPEVTQTPSHQVTQMGQEVILRCVPISNHLYFYWYRQILGQKVEFLVSFYNNEISEKSEIFDDQFSVERPDGSNFTLKIRSTKLEDSAMYFCAPAPSGTEAFFGQGTRLTVV.

J is TRBJ2-1 and V is TRBV11-2; lacking DNA, the TRBD2 call made by TCRdb goes unchecked. The germline V gene encodes CDR1 SGHAT and CDR2 FQNNGV. CDR3 length: 14 residues. CDR3 protein: CASSSTLAGETQFF.

This chain joins TRBV28 and TRBJ2-7; TCRdb's D call of TRBD1 is untestable without DNA. Per germline, CDR1 MDHEN and CDR2 SYDVKM. The CDR3 length is 15 residues. The CDR3: CASRGPGQGAYEQYF.

Frequency places this clonotype as medium-sized. The V and J genes are TRBV29-1 and TRBJ2-5; there is no DNA to check the TCRdb D call of TRBD1. The CDR3 runs to 15 residues. Germline CDR1 and CDR2: SQVTM and ANQGSEA. CDR3 amino acids: CSVEDLGDSGETQYF.

Frequency places this clonotype as medium-sized. The genes are TRBV12-3 or TRBV12-4 and TRBJ2-3. The CDR3 length is 12 residues. The CDR3 here is CASSSGTDTQYF.

This rearrangement joins TRBV12-3 or TRBV12-4 to TRBJ2-7; checking the TCRdb D call of TRBD1 is not possible without DNA. This CDR3 spans 13 amino acids. CDR3 in amino acids: CASSPSGLYEQYF.

Considering frequency, this clonotype is medium-sized (0.01 to 0.1%). V is TRBV2 and J is TRBJ2-1; absent DNA, TCRdb's TRBD2 call cannot be checked. This CDR3 comprises 17 residues. Germline values: CDR1 SNHLY, CDR2 FYNNEI. The CDR3 sequence: CASSAMSRTSGYNEQFF.

This chain connects TRBV20-1 to TRBJ1-1. This CDR3 is 13 amino acids long. Germline values: CDR1 DFQATT, CDR2 SNEGSKA (reference sequence). The CDR3 loop reads CSARGVMNTEAFF.

Considering frequency, this clonotype is medium-sized. CDR3 protein: CASSPRTELNTEAFF. The V gene is TRBV4-3, the J gene TRBJ1-1; there is no DNA to check the TCRdb D call of TRBD1. Germline assignment: CDR1 LGHNA and CDR2 YSLEER. This CDR3 spans 15 amino acids.

This clonotype counts as medium-sized by frequency. The chain is built from TRBV27 and TRBJ1-2; the TCRdb call, TRBD1, lacks DNA for checking. The CDR3 has 14 residues. Per the germline V gene, CDR1 is MNHEY and CDR2 is SMNVEV (reference sequence). The CDR3 sequence: CASSPTDGGGGYTF.

This clonotype is deemed medium-sized (0.01 to 0.1%) by its frequency. The rearrangement links TRBV4-3 to TRBJ2-1; TCRdb names TRBD1, which stays unverified in the absence of DNA. Germline V gene data show CDR1 as LGHNA and CDR2 as YSLEER. The CDR3 length is 19 residues. The CDR3 spells CASSQGTPQGRTSYNEQFF.

The chain employs TRBV11-2 and TRBJ2-1; no DNA is available, so the TRBD2 call from TCRdb remains unchecked. This CDR3 has 16 residues. Germline V gene sequence: CDR1 SGHAT, CDR2 FQNNGV. The CDR3: CASSLSRTSGYNEQFF.

The chain employs TRBV14 and TRBJ2-7. The CDR3 runs to 16 residues. Germline V gene data show CDR1 as SGHDN and CDR2 as FVKESK. This CDR3 is CASSQDYRGGTYEQYF.

This chain connects TRBV9 to TRBJ2-6. The CDR3 loop spans 14 amino acids. Germline-derived CDR1 and CDR2 are SGDLS and YYNGEE. The CDR3 loop reads CASSVASGANVLTF.

V and J are TRBV29-1 and TRBJ1-1; the TCRdb D gene call, TRBD1, has no DNA to confirm it. The V gene's germline CDR1 is SQVTM and CDR2 ANQGSEA. This CDR3 is 17 amino acids long. CDR3 region: CSVEDRDRGSRNTEAFF. Based on the CDR3 plus reference TRBV29-1 and TRBJ1-1, the full variable domain is SAVISQKPSRDICQRGTSLTIQCQVDSQVTMMFWYRQQPGQSLTLIATANQGSEATYESGFVIDKFPISRPNLTFSTLTVSNMSPEDSSIYLCSVEDRDRGSRNTEAFFGQGTRLTVV.

This clonotype is labeled medium-sized (0.01 to 0.1%) based on frequency. The rearrangement joins TRBV10-3 to TRBJ2-7; TCRdb picks TRBD1, but there is no DNA to check that call. Germline CDR1 is ENHRY and CDR2 is SYGVKD. This CDR3 has 16 amino acids. CDR3 in amino acids: CAISLPGGTGTYEQYF.

The chain links TRBV3-1 to TRBJ2-5; TCRdb names TRBD2, which stays unverified in the absence of DNA. This CDR3 comprises 15 residues. The germline V gene encodes CDR1 LGHDT and CDR2 YNNKEL (reference sequence). The CDR3 spells CASSQDTRGKETQYF.